These T cell receptor beta chains were read from a single sample in a study of Ad26.COV2.S vaccination and SARS-CoV-2 variants. The assay was immunoSEQ multiplex PCR, and TCRdb's table has in-frame clones only and misses some. The table includes over 400,000 clones, 75% to 90% detected once. This sample comprised peripheral blood, obtained in a trial of Ad26.COV2.S vaccine versus placebo. Receptor source: a person between 18 and 60 years old who received the Ad26.COV2.S COVID-19 vaccine or a placebo. CDR3s include the opening cysteine and the closing phenylalanine or tryptophan. The D gene is left open where the match is weak. The size entry is marked missing in some rows and otherwise reads once, few, many or a size class.

d_call	clone_size	v_call	j_call	cdr3_nt	cdr3_aa
.	.	TRBV28	TRBJ1-1	TGTGCCAGCAGTTTATGGGGGGTTAGTTCCAGGGGAAAGGGTGAAGCTTTCTTT	CASSLWGVSSRGKGEAFF
.	few	TRBV6-5	TRBJ1-1	TGTGCCAGCAGCCCCGTCTCGAACACTGAAGCTTTCTTT	CASSPVSNTEAFF
TRBD1	.	TRBV10-3	TRBJ1-2	TGTGCCATCAGTGCGCTACAGGGGGGTGGCTACACCTTC	CAISALQGGGYTF
.	.	TRBV6-5	TRBJ1-1	TGTGCCAGCAGGGGAGGCCATGGTGAAGCTTTCTTT	CASRGGHGEAFF
.	.	TRBV7-3	TRBJ2-1	TGTGCCAGCAGCAAGGGTAGCGCCAGCTCCTACAATGAGCAGTTCTTC	CASSKGSASSYNEQFF
.	.	TRBV7-8	TRBJ1-1	TGTGCCAGCAGCATTAACGGGGGCACTGAAGCTTTCTTT	CASSINGGTEAFF
.	.	TRBV4-2	TRBJ2-7	TGTGCCAGCAGCCAAGGAAAGGAGCAGTACTTC	CASSQGKEQYF
.	.	TRBV11-3	TRBJ2-1	TGTGCCAGCAGCTTAGGGGTGGAGGACAATGAGCAGTTCTTC	CASSLGVEDNEQFF
TRBD2	.	TRBV5-1	TRBJ2-2	TGCGCCAGCAGCTTGGAACTAGCGGGGACCGGGGAGCTGTTTTTT	CASSLELAGTGELFF
TRBD1	once	TRBV24-1	TRBJ2-3	TGTGCCACCAGTGACCTACAGGGGGCTGGGACAGATACGCAGTATTTT	CATSDLQGAGTDTQYF
.	.	TRBV18	TRBJ2-2	TGTGCCAGCCAAAGCGGCACCGGGGAGCTGTTTTTT	CASQSGTGELFF
.	.	TRBV3-1/TRBV3-2	TRBJ2-1	TGTGCCAGCAGCCAAGGGGGTAGCCGGACATCCGAGCAGTTCTTC	CASSQGGSRTSEQFF
TRBD2	.	TRBV4-3	TRBJ2-3	TGCGCCAGCAGCCACTTGCTAGCGGGAGGTAGTTTTACAGATACGCAGTATTTT	CASSHLLAGGSFTDTQYF
TRBD1	once	TRBV18	TRBJ2-2	TGTGCCAGCTCGCAGGGACAGGGGAACACCGGGGAGCTGTTTTTT	CASSQGQGNTGELFF
.	.	TRBV12-3/TRBV12-4	TRBJ1-6	TGTGCCAGCAGTTCGCAAAGAAAATCACCCCTCCACTTT	CASSSQRKSPLHF
.	.	TRBV5-6	TRBJ1-5	TGTGCCAGCAGCCCTACAGGAGCTGAGCCCCAGCATTTT	CASSPTGAEPQHF
TRBD1	.	TRBV6-5	TRBJ2-3	TGTGCCAGCAGTTCCGCGCCGGGACAGGGCACAGATACGCAGTATTTT	CASSSAPGQGTDTQYF
TRBD1	.	TRBV19	TRBJ2-1	TGTGCCTCCCATCGGGACAGGGAAGGCTACAATGAGCAGTTCTTC	CASHRDREGYNEQFF
.	.	TRBV3-1/TRBV3-2	TRBJ2-6	TGTGCCAGCAGCCAAGATTCGGGTTTCTCTGGGGCCAACGTCCTGACTTTC	CASSQDSGFSGANVLTF
.	.	TRBV4-1	TRBJ1-3	TGCGCCAGCAGCCAACAACGCACAGGGTACGGAAACACCATATATTTT	CASSQQRTGYGNTIYF
.	.	TRBV29-1	TRBJ1-2	TGCAGCGTTGAAGATCTGGTCTGGGAGGGAGGCTACACCTTC	CSVEDLVWEGGYTF
.	.	TRBV7-9	TRBJ2-3	TGTGCCAGCAGCTTAGCTCAGGGTCAGTATTTT	CASSLAQGQYF
TRBD2	.	TRBV9	TRBJ2-3	TGTGCCAGCGGCCACGGACTAGCGGGCTCGGATACGCAGTATTTT	CASGHGLAGSDTQYF
.	.	TRBV25-1	TRBJ1-2	TGTGCCAGCAGTGATCCTTGGGGCTATGGCTACACCTTC	CASSDPWGYGYTF
.	once	TRBV4-1	TRBJ1-5	TGCGCCAGCAGCCAAGATGGGCCGGCGGGCAATCAGCCCCAGCATTTT	CASSQDGPAGNQPQHF
.	.	TRBV6-2/TRBV6-3	TRBJ2-6	TGTGCCAGCAGTTCCCGTGCGGGGGCCAACGTCCTGACTTTC	CASSSRAGANVLTF
.	.	TRBV2	TRBJ1-2	TGTGCCAGCAGTGAGCTACGGCCTACCTTC	CASSELRPTF
.	.	TRBV6-5	TRBJ1-2	TGTGCCAGCAGTTACGGAGGAGGGGGAAAATATGGCTACACCTTC	CASSYGGGGKYGYTF
TRBD1	.	TRBV7-2	TRBJ1-1	TGTGCCAGCAGCCAGGGACAGGGGACTGAAGCTTTCTTT	CASSQGQGTEAFF
TRBD1	.	TRBV10-3	TRBJ1-2	TGTGCCATCAGTGAGTCGAGAGGGGGCGAGGGTGACTATGGCTACACCTTC	CAISESRGGEGDYGYTF
TRBD1	.	TRBV5-4	TRBJ1-1	TGTGCCAGCAGCTCTGCCCAGACAGGGGGGAACACTGAAGCTTTCTTT	CASSSAQTGGNTEAFF
.	.	TRBV6-5	TRBJ2-7	TGTGCCAGCAGCGCCCCGGGCGAGCAGTACTTC	CASSAPGEQYF
TRBD1	.	TRBV11-3	TRBJ2-6	TGTGCCAGCAGCGCGGGACAGGGGTTGACTGGAGGGGCCAACGTCCTGACTTTC	CASSAGQGLTGGANVLTF
TRBD1	.	TRBV4-2	TRBJ1-1	TGTGCCAGCAGCCTCGAGGGCATGGCAGGGGGGAGAGCTTTCTTT	CASSLEGMAGGRAFF
TRBD1	.	TRBV7-2	TRBJ2-1	TGTGCCAGCAGCTTAGGGGACAGGGGAGCTATCTGGAATGAGCAGTTCTTC	CASSLGDRGAIWNEQFF
.	.	TRBV7-2	TRBJ1-1	TGTGCCAGCAGCTTAGGTAGGTTGGTCAGTCGGAACACTGAAGCTTTCTTT	CASSLGRLVSRNTEAFF
TRBD2	.	TRBV3-1/TRBV3-2	TRBJ2-3	TGTGCCAGCAGCCAAGAGGGGGGAGGGACGCAGTATTTT	CASSQEGGGTQYF
TRBD2	.	TRBV28	TRBJ2-2	TGTGCCAGCAGTGGCCGGGGGGAAAGTAGGGAGCTGTTTTTT	CASSGRGESRELFF
TRBD2	.	TRBV5-8	TRBJ2-2	TGTGCCAGCAGCTGGTACGGGAGGGCCCCCCCCGGGGAGCTGTTTTTT	CASSWYGRAPPGELFF
.	.	TRBV7-3	TRBJ2-5	TGTGCCAGCAGCTTAATTAGTTACGAGACCCAGTACTTC	CASSLISYETQYF